The T cell receptor (beta chain) described here comes from a study of T cell changes during pregnancy in multiple sclerosis (dated by TCRdb to between 2018 and 2021). Turning to the overall study: The study looked at changes in the T cell repertoire across pregnancy in women with multiple sclerosis.

V loses 6 bases at its end and J loses 12 bases; junction bases beyond the gene matches: 11. The CDR3 covers 15 residues, taking in both the cysteine and the phenylalanine. Here the CDR3 DNA is all that survives: 45 bases in frame from base 1. The germline V gene yields SNHLY for CDR1 and FYNNEI for CDR2. Concerning this clone: This clone's antigen is unknown. No base qualities exist here, and no much larger clone lies one base off it.

Library generation was performed with the immunoSEQ multiplex PCR assay. This immuneACCESS table, as held by TCRdb, lists in-frame sequences with V and J called but not all clones. Of the missing ones, under half trace to an unresolved V gene in checked studies; the others have no known cause. In all, the sample holds fewer than 150,000 clones, and roughly 95% of those were seen once. The ten top clones hold more than 0.4% of the sample. The chain links TRBV2 with TRBJ2-1, with 13 bases aligning to TRBD2. Sequencing was performed on peripheral blood, taken after pregnancy. The receptor was derived from a female donor with multiple sclerosis, enrolled in a pregnancy study. The DNA sequence is TGTGCCAGCAGGCCCAGGACTAGCGGGAGCTCTGGGCAGTTCTTC. Its protein reads: CASRPRTSGSSGQFF.